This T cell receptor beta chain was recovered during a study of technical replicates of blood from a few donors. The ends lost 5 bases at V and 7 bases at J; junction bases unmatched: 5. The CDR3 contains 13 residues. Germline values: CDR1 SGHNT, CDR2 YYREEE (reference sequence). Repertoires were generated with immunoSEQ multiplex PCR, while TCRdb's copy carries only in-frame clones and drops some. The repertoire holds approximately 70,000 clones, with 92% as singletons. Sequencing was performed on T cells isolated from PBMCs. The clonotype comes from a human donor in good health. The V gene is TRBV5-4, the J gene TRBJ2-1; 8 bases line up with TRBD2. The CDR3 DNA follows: TGTGCCAGCAGAGCGGGAGAAGGTAATGAGCAGTTCTTC. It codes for CASRAGEGNEQFF.